One T cell receptor (beta chain) is described in this entry. Its antigen is unidentified. This sample was taken from a study of cytomegalovirus exposure and HLA in healthy donors. Study-level results: Later on, a genetic analysis was performed. It linked a missense variant in DCLRE1C with V- and J-gene trimming of TCR beta.

Trimming took 3 bases from V and 7 from J; bases not matched to a gene: 8. Germline values: CDR1 LNHDA, CDR2 SQIVND (reference sequence). The CDR3 consists of 17 residues. PCR employed 60 Vbeta and 13 Jbeta primers. The data were produced by immunoSEQ multiplex PCR, yet TCRdb's version contains in-frame clones alone and is incomplete. The data hold 170,000 or so clones, with 65% to 80% observed a single time. The sample consisted of PBMCs. The chain has TRBV19 and TRBJ2-1; TRBD2 aligns across 14 bases. This clonotype originated in a middle-aged woman in good health and CMV-seronegative. The CDR3 protein is CASSIIGLAGGWNEQFF. CDR3 nucleotide sequence: TGTGCCAGTAGTATTATAGGACTAGCGGGAGGCTGGAATGAGCAGTTCTTC.